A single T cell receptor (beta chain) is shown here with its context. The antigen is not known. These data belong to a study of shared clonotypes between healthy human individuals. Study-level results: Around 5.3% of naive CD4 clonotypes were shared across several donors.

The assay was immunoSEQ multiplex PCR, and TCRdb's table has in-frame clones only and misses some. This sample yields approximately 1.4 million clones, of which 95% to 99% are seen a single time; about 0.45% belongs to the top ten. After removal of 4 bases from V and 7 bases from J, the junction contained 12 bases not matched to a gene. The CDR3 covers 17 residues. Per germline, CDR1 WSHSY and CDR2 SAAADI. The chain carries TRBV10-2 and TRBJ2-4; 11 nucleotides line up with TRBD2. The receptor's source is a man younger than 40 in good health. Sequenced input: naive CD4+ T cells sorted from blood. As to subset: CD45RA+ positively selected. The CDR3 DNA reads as TGCGCCAGCAGTGCCTATAGCGGGAGGGCGCAGGGGAACATTCAGTACTTC. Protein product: CASSAYSGRAQGNIQYF.